What follows are 17 T cell receptor beta chains derived from one specimen sequenced in a study of cytomegalovirus exposure and HLA in healthy donors. Amplification used 60 Vbeta primers and 13 Jbeta primers. Sequenced by immunoSEQ multiplex PCR; TCRdb stores in-frame clones only, minus some. The sample has fewer than 150,000 clones; approximately 80% are singletons. The specimen sequenced was PBMCs. The receptors derive from a man aged 35-49 years in good health and CMV-seronegative.

CDR3 nucleotide sequence: TGTGCCAGCAGTTCACTAGCGGGGGGGCTAGATACGCAGTATTTT. As protein: CASSSLAGGLDTQYF. This chain joins TRBV27 and TRBJ2-3; 13 bases line up with TRBD2. With 4 bases clipped from V and 5 bases from J, the junction kept 3 bases outside the gene matches. CDR1 is MNHEY, CDR2 SMNVEV, per germline (reference sequence). CDR3 length: 15 residues.

This clone was seen only once. The chain couples TRBV25-1 to TRBJ1-2; 8 bases are a match to TRBD1. The V gene end was trimmed by 5 bases and the J gene end by 8 bases; junction bases not matched to a gene: 10. Germline values: CDR1 MGHDK, CDR2 SYGVNS. CDR3 size: 14 residues. The chain's CDR3 is CASSSLDRVKGYTF. DNA for the CDR3: TGTGCCAGCAGTTCCCTGGACAGGGTGAAGGGCTACACCTTC.

V gene TRBV28 combines with J gene TRBJ1-5; D may be TRBD1 (5 bases). Germline V gene sequence: CDR1 MDHEN, CDR2 SYDVKM. There are 13 residues in the CDR3. V gave up 4 bases and J gave up 7 bases, with 11 bases separating them. CDR3 in amino acids: CASSSPGGQPQHF. The CDR3 bases are TGTGCCAGCAGTTCCCCGGGGGGGCAGCCCCAGCATTTT.

J is TRBJ2-7 and V is TRBV19; D unclear. The V gene lost 5 bases and the J gene lost 3 bases, with 23 bases spanning the gap. This CDR3 has 17 amino acids. CDR1 LNHDA and CDR2 SQIVND come from the germline V gene (reference sequence). The CDR3 protein is CASSAQFRGNYDYEQYF. The CDR3 DNA reads TGTGCCAGTAGTGCTCAGTTCCGAGGTAACTACGACTACGAGCAGTACTTC.

This clone was detected once. Sequence at one end of the junction differs from germline and may be a read error. The V and J genes are TRBV5-4 and TRBJ1-2; TRBD1 agrees at 10 bases. The CDR3 spans 15 residues. CDR1 SGHNT and CDR2 YYREEE come from the germline V gene (reference sequence). CDR3 in amino acids: CASGFLDRGISGYTF. CDR3 in DNA: TGTGCCAGCGGCTTCCTGGACAGGGGGATCTCTGGCTACACCTTC. Full variable domain (outside the CDR3, taken from reference TRBV5-4 and TRBJ1-2): ETGVTQSPTHLIKTRGQQVTLRCSSQSGHNTVSWYQQALGQGPQFIFQYYREEENGRGNFPPRFSGLQFPNYSSELNVNALELDDSALYLCASGFLDRGISGYTFGSGTRLTVV.

This clone has more than one count but fewer than ten. CDR3 loop: CASKEPVETQYF. The CDR3 region has the DNA TGTGCCAGCAAGGAGCCAGTCGAGACCCAGTACTTC. This sequence joins TRBV2 and TRBJ2-5; no clear D. The length of the CDR3 is 12 residues. The germline V gene has CDR1 SNHLY and CDR2 FYNNEI. V gave up 7 bases and J gave up 5 bases, with 11 bases separating them.

The table lists this clone with a count of one. V and J are TRBV11-3 and TRBJ2-1; 7 bases map to TRBD1. This CDR3 has 15 residues. Trimming removed 4 bases from V and 3 bases from J; junction bases left unmatched: 6. Germline assignment: CDR1 SGHNT and CDR2 YENEEA. CDR3 loop: CASSSRQGGYNEQFF. The CDR3 nucleotides are TGTGCCAGCAGCTCCCGACAGGGCGGCTACAATGAGCAGTTCTTC.

The V and J genes are TRBV5-6 and TRBJ1-6, with 10 positions matching TRBD1. Germline V CDR1 and CDR2: SGHDT, YYEEEE. The CDR3 contains 17 residues. The J segment lost 10 bases and the V segment lost 4 bases, leaving 14 bases of the junction unmatched. The chain's CDR3 is CASSTRDRGLSGSPLHF. CDR3 nucleotide sequence: TGTGCCAGCAGCACCCGGGACAGGGGACTCTCCGGGTCACCCCTCCACTTT.

CDR3: CASSLLGQPYEQYF. DNA for the CDR3: TGTGCCAGCAGCTTACTGGGACAGCCCTACGAGCAGTACTTC. The V and J genes are TRBV11-2 and TRBJ2-7; 7 nucleotides match TRBD1. V gave up 2 bases and J gave up 2 bases; unmatched junction bases: 3. Germline V gives CDR1 SGHAT, CDR2 FQNNGV. The CDR3 sequence is 14 residues long.

V and J are TRBV7-2 and TRBJ1-5; D possibly corresponds to TRBD1 (6 bases). This CDR3 spans 13 amino acids. Looked up from germline, CDR1 is SGHTA and CDR2 is FQGNSA. Trimming cost V 5 bases and J 7 bases, with 12 bases left between them. CDR3 nucleotide sequence: TGTGCCAGCAGCCAGGGGTGGGGGCAGCCCCAGCATTTT. Amino acids: CASSQGWGQPQHF.

The genes are TRBV9 and TRBJ1-1; D is unresolved. This CDR3 is 16 amino acids long. Germline values: CDR1 SGDLS, CDR2 YYNGEE. V lost 0 bases and J lost 0, with 12 bases in between. DNA of the CDR3: TGTGCCAGCAGCGTAGGAATGCTCTCGGTGAACACTGAAGCTTTCTTT. Translated, it gives CASSVGMLSVNTEAFF.

A few counts support this clone. This sequence joins TRBV10-3 and TRBJ1-1; no clear D gene. The V end was cut by 6 bases, the J end by 2 bases, with 10 bases between. CDR3 length equals 13 residues. Germline loops: CDR1 ENHRY, CDR2 SYGVKD. The CDR3 region is CAISRDPNTEAFF. As DNA, the CDR3 is TGTGCCATCAGCCGGGATCCAAACACTGAAGCTTTCTTT.

The V gene is TRBV5-1, the J gene TRBJ2-3; perhaps TRBD1 as D (7 bases). The ends were cut back, 1 base at V and 2 bases at J, with 11 bases in the middle. CDR3 length equals 15 residues. Germline lookup yields CDR1 SGHRS and CDR2 YFSETQ. CDR3 coding DNA: TGCGCCAGCAGCTTGTCAGGGGGGAACACAGATACGCAGTATTTT. Translated, it gives CASSLSGGNTDTQYF.

This clone appeared a few times. V is TRBV6-5 and J is TRBJ2-7; the D gene is possibly TRBD2 (7 bases). Per the germline V gene, CDR1 is MNHEY and CDR2 is SVGAGI. V lost 2 bases and J 4 bases, leaving 15 bases between the germline ends. The CDR3 is made up of 15 amino acids. CDR3 amino acids: CASSYNPRGGYEQYF. As DNA, the CDR3 is TGTGCCAGCAGTTACAATCCGAGGGGGGGTTACGAGCAGTACTTC.

The V call is TRBV7-6, the J call TRBJ2-7, with TRBD1 identical over 7 bases. This CDR3 comprises 16 residues. Trimming removed 1 base from V and 2 bases from J; junction bases left unmatched: 8. Germline CDR1 SGHVS, CDR2 FNYEAQ. The CDR3 DNA reads as TGTGCCAGCAGCTTAGGACCCCGCGACAGGGCCTACGAGCAGTACTTC. Translated: CASSLGPRDRAYEQYF. Combining the CDR3 with reference TRBV7-6 and TRBJ2-7 gives the whole variable domain GAGVSQSPRYKVTKRGQDVALRCDPISGHVSLYWYRQALGQGPEFLTYFNYEAQQDKSGLPNDRFSAERPEGSISTLTIQRTEQRDSAMYRCASSLGPRDRAYEQYFGPGTRLTVT.

The chain uses TRBV18 and TRBJ1-2; a possible D gene is TRBD1 (6 bases). The V gene lost 3 bases and the J gene lost 4 bases, with 12 bases spanning the gap. The CDR3 extends over 14 amino acids. Germline V CDR1 and CDR2: KGHSH, LQKENI. DNA of the CDR3: TGTGCCAGCTCACCCGGGACACAGAGCTATGGCTACACCTTC. Encoded protein: CASSPGTQSYGYTF.

The chain combines TRBV2 with TRBJ1-1, with 7 nucleotides matching TRBD1. V trimming: 5 bases; J trimming: 6 bases; junction bases outside the gene matches: 3. Germline lookup yields CDR1 SNHLY and CDR2 FYNNEI. The CDR3 is 12 residues long. CDR3 in DNA: TGTGCCAGCAGTCCCCAGGGGGCTGAAGCTTTCTTT. Translation gives CASSPQGAEAFF.